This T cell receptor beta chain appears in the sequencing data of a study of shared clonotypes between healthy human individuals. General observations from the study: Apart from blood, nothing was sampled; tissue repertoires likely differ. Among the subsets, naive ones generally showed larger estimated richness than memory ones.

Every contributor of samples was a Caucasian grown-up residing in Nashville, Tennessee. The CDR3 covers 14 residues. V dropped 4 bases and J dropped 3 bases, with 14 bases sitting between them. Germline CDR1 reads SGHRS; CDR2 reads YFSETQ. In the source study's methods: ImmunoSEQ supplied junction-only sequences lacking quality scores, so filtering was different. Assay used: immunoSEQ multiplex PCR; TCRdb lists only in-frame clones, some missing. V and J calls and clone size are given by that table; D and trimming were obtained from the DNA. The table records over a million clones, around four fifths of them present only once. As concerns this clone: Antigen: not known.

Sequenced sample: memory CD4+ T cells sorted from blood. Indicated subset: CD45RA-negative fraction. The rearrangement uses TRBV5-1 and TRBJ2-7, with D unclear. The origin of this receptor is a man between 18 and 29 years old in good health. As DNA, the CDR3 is TGCGCCAGCAGCCCCCGAGCCCTTAACTACGAGCAGTACTTC. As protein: CASSPRALNYEQYF.